This is a list of T cell receptor beta chains from one sample in a study of blood T cell repertoires in COVID-19. Here immunoSEQ multiplex PCR was the method, and the copy in TCRdb shows in-frame clones only, minus some. The table includes about 40,000 clones, approximately 85% detected once. Material: peripheral blood. These receptors were obtained from a human donor in a cohort sampled during active COVID-19. Both conserved end residues are part of each CDR3.

j_call,v_call,cdr3_length,cdr3_aa
TRBJ2-2,TRBV3-1/TRBV3-2,16,CASSQLGDRRPGELFF
TRBJ1-2,TRBV18,14,CASSSPDRASGYTF
TRBJ1-6,TRBV10-3,17,CAISEASGHTYNSPLHF
TRBJ2-7,TRBV3-1/TRBV3-2,16,CASSQVAADSSYEQYF
TRBJ1-3,TRBV10-3,16,CAISDHTGPSGNTIYF
TRBJ2-5,TRBV19,15,CASSISTSKRETQYF
TRBJ1-1,TRBV2,14,CASSKGTGRAEAFF
TRBJ1-4,TRBV7-2,15,CASSSYRAVGEKLFF
TRBJ1-1,TRBV7-8,14,CASSTSGSNTEAFF
TRBJ2-1,TRBV7-3,19,CASSFLRTSGVIGYNEQFF
TRBJ1-1,TRBV5-4,17,CASSPPPGQGAVTEAFF
TRBJ1-5,TRBV28,14,CASSQTGRKQPQHF
TRBJ1-2,TRBV14,12,CASSPTHYGYTF
TRBJ2-3,TRBV10-3,15,CAISGMGGGTDTQYF
TRBJ1-2,TRBV7-9,14,CASSSTPQGYGYTF
TRBJ2-5,TRBV2,13,CASSGTGRETQYF
TRBJ1-4,TRBV7-2,16,CASSPGTGILGEKLFF
TRBJ1-1,TRBV29-1,10,CSVKRLEAFF
TRBJ1-5,TRBV2,13,CASKVTGYQPQHF
TRBJ2-1,TRBV6-2/TRBV6-3,15,CASSQHRDLYNEQFF
TRBJ2-7,TRBV4-1,15,CASSQDQRGAYEQYF
TRBJ2-7,TRBV19,14,CASKTGGFAHEQYF